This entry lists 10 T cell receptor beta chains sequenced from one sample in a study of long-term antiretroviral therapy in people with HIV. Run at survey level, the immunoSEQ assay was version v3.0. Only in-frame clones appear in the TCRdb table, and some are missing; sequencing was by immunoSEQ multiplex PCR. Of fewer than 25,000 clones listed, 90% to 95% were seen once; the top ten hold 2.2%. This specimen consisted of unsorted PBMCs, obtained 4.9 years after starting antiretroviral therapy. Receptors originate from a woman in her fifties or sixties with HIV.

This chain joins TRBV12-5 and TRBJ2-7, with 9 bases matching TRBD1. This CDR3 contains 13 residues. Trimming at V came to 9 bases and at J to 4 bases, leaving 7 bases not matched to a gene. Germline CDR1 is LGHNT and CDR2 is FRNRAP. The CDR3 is CARWWDRVYEQYF. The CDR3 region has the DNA TGTGCTAGGTGGTGGGACAGGGTGTACGAGCAGTACTTC.

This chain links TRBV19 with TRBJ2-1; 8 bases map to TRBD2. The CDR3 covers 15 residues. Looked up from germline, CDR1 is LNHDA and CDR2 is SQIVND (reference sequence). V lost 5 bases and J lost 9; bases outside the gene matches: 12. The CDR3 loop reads CASSDPGTSWREQFF. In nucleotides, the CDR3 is TGTGCCAGTAGTGACCCCGGGACTAGTTGGCGTGAGCAGTTCTTC. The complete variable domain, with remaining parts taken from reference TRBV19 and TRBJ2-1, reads DGGITQSPKYLFRKEGQNVTLSCEQNLNHDAMYWYRQDPGQGLRLIYYSQIVNDFQKGDIAEGYSVSREKKESFPLTVTSAQKNPTAFYLCASSDPGTSWREQFFGPGTRLTVL.

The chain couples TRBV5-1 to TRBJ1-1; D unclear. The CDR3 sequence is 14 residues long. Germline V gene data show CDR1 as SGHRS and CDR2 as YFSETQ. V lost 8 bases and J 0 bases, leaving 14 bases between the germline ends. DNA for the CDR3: TGCGCCAGTCGATCCGGGCCGGTGAACACTGAAGCTTTCTTT. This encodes CASRSGPVNTEAFF.

CDR3 in DNA: TGTGCCAGCAGACAGGTAGTAATCCACGAGCAGTACTTC. Residues: CASRQVVIHEQYF. The rearrangement joins TRBV2 to TRBJ2-7; possibly TRBD1 for D (5 bases). This CDR3 region has 13 residues. Trimming shortened V by 6 bases and J by 5 bases, and 14 bases separated the two germline ends. Germline loops: CDR1 SNHLY, CDR2 FYNNEI.

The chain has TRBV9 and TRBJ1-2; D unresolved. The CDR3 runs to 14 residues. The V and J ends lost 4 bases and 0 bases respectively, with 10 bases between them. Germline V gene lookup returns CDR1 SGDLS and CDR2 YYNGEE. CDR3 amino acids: CASSFQVANYGYTF. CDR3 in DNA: TGTGCCAGCAGCTTTCAGGTAGCTAACTATGGCTACACCTTC.

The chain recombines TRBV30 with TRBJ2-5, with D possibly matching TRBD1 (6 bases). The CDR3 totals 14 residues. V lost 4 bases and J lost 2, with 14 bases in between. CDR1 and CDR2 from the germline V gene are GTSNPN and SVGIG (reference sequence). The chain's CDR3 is CAWNKPGQQETQYF. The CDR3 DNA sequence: TGTGCCTGGAATAAGCCGGGACAACAAGAGACCCAGTACTTC.

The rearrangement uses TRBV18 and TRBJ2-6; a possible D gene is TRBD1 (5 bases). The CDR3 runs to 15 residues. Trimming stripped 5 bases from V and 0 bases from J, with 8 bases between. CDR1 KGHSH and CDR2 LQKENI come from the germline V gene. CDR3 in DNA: TGTGCCAGCTCATCCCAGGGCTCTGGGGCCAACGTCCTGACTTTC. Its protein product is CASSSQGSGANVLTF.

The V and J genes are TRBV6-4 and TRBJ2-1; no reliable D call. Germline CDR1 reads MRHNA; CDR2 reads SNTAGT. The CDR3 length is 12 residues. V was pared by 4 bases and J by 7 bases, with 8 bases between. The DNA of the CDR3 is TGTGCCAGCAGTGGGCCTGGAAATGAGCAGTTCTTC. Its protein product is CASSGPGNEQFF.

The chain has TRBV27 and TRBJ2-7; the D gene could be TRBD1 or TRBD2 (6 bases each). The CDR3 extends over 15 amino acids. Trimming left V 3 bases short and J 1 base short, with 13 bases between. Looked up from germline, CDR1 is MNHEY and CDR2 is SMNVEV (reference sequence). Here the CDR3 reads CASSFLGGQSYEQYF. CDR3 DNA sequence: TGTGCCAGCAGTTTCCTGGGGGGCCAGTCCTACGAGCAGTACTTC.

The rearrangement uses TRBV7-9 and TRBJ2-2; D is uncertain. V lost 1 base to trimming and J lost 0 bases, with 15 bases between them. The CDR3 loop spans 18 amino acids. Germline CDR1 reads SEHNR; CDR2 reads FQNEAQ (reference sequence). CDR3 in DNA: TGTGCCAGCAGCTTAGAAGTCTTGTCAAGCGCGAACACCGGGGAGCTGTTTTTT. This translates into CASSLEVLSSANTGELFF.